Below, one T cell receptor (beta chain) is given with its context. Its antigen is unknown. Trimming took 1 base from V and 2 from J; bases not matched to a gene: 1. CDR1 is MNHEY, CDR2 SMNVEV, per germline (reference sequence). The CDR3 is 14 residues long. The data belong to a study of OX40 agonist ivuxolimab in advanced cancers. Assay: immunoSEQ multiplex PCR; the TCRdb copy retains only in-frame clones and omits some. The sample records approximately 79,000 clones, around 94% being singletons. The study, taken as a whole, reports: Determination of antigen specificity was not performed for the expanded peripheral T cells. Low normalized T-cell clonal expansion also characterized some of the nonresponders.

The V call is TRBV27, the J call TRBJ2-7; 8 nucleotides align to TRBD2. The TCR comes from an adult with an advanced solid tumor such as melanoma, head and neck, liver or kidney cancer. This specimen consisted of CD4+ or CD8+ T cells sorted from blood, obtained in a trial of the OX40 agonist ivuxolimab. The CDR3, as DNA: TGTGCCAGCAGTTTATTTAGCGGGACCTACGAGCAGTACTTC. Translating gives CASSLFSGTYEQYF.